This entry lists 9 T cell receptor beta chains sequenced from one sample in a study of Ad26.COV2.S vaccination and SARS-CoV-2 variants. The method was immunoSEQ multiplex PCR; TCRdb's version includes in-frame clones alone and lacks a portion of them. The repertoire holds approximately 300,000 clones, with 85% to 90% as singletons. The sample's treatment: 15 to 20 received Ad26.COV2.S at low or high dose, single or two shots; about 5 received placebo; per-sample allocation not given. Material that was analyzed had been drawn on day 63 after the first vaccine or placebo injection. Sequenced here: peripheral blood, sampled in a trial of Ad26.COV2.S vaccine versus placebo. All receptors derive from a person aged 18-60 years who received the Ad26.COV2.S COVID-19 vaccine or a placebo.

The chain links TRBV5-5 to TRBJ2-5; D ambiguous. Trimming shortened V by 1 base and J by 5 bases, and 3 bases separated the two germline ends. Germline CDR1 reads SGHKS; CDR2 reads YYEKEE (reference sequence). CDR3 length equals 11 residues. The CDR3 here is CASSLYETQYF. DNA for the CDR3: TGTGCCAGCAGCTTGTACGAGACCCAGTACTTC.

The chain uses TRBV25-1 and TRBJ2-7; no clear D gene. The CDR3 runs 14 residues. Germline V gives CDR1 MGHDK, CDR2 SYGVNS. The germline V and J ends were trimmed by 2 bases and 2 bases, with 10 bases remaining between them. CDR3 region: CASSEPGLTYEQYF. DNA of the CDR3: TGTGCCAGCAGTGAACCAGGCCTCACCTACGAGCAGTACTTC.

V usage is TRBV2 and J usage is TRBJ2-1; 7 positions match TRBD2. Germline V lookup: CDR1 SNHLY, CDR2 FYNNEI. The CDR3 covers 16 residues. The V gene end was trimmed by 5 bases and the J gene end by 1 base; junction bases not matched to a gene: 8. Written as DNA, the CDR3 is TGTGCCAGCAGTTCCGTGGGGGGGGTTTCCTACAATGAGCAGTTCTTC. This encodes CASSSVGGVSYNEQFF.

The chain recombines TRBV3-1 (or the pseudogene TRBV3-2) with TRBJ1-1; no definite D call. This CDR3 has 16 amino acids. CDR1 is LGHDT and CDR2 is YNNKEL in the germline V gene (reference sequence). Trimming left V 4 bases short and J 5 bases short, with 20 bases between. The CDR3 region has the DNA TGTGCCAGCAGCCTCTTTTTGGGCGAACGTCTGACTGAAGCTTTCTTT. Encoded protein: CASSLFLGERLTEAFF.

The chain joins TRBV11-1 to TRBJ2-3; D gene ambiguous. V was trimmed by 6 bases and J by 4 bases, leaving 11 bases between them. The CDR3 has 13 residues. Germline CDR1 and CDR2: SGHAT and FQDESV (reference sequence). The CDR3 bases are TGTGCCAGCAGTCATTCACCGGCAGATACGCAGTATTTT. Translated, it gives CASSHSPADTQYF.

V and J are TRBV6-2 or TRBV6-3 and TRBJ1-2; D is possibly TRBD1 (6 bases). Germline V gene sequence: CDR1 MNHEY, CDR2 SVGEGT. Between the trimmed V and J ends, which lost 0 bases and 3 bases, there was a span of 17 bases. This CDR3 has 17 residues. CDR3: CASSYSSRGTRDYGYTF. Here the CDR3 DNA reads TGTGCCAGCAGTTACTCCTCTAGGGGGACGAGAGACTATGGCTACACCTTC.

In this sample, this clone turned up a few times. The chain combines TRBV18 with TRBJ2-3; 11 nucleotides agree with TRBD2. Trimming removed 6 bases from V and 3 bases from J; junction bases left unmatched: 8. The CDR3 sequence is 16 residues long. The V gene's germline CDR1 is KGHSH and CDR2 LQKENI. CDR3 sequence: CASSSSTSGGTDTQYF. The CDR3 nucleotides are TGTGCCAGCTCGTCCAGTACTAGCGGGGGAACAGATACGCAGTATTTT.

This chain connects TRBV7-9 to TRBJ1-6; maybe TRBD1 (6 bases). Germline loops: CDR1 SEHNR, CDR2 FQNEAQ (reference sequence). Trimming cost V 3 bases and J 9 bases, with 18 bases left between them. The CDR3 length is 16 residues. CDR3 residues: CASSFQPGTTGSPLHF. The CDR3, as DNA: TGTGCCAGCAGCTTTCAACCGGGGACAACAGGTTCACCCCTCCACTTT.

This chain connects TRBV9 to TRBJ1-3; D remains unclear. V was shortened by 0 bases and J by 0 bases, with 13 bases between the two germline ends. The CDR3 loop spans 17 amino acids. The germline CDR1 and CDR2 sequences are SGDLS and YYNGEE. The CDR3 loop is CASSVEGTTYSGNTIYF. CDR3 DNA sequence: TGTGCCAGCAGCGTAGAGGGTACGACCTACTCTGGAAACACCATATATTTT. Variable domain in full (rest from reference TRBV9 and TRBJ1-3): DSGVTQTPKHLITATGQRVTLRCSPRSGDLSVYWYQQSLDQGLQFLIQYYNGEERAKGNILERFSAQQFPDLHSELNLSSLELGDSALYFCASSVEGTTYSGNTIYFGEGSWLTVV.